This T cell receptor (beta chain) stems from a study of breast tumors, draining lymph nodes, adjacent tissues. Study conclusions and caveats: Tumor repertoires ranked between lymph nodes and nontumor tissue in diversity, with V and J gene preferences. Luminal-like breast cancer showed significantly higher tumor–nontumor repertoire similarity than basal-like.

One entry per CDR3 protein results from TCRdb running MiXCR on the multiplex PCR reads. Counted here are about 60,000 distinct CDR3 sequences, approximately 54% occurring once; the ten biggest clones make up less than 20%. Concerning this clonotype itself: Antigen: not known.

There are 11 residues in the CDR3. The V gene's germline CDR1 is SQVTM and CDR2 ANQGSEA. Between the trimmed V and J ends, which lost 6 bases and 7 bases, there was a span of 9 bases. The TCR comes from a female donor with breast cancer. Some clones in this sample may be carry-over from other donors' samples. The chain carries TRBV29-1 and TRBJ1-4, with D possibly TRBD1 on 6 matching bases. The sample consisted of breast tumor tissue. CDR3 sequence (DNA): TGCAGCGTAAAGACAGGTGAAAAACTGTTTTTT. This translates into CSVKTGEKLFF.